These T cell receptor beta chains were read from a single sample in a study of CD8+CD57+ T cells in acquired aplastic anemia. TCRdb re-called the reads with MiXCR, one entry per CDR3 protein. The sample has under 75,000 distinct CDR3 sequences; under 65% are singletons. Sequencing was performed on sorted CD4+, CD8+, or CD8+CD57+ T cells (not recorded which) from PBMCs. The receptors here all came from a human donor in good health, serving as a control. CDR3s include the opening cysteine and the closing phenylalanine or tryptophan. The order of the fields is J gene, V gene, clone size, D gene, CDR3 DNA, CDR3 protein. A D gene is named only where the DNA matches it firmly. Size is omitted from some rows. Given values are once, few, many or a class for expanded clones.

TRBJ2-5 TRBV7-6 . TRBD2 TGTGCCAGCAGCCTGGGACTAGCGGGAGGGACCCAAGAGACCCAGTACTTC CASSLGLAGGTQETQYF
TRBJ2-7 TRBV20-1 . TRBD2 TGCAGCGCCGGACTAGCGGGGTGGGAGCAGTACTTC CSAGLAGWEQYF
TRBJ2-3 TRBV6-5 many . TGTGCCAGCAGTTACTCGGGGGGCAGCACAGATACGCAGTATTTT CASSYSGGSTDTQYF
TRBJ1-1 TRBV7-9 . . TGTGCCAGCAGCTGGGTGGGCCACACTGAAGCTTTCTTT CASSWVGHTEAFF
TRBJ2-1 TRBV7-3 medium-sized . TGTGCCAGCAGCTTAGGTTTCTACAATGAGCAGTTCTTC CASSLGFYNEQFF
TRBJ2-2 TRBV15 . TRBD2 TGTGCCACCAGCAGAGAAGTAGGGAGGGACGGGGAGCTGTTTTTT CATSREVGRDGELFF
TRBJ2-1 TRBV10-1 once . TGCGCCAGCAGTAGACCAGGGTATGAGCGGTTCTTC CASSRPGYERFF
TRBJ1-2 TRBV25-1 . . TGTGCCAGCAGTGATGGCCGGACAGCAAACTATGGCTACACCTTC CASSDGRTANYGYTF
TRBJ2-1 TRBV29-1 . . TGCAGCGTTGACGTTGCAGGGGCTGGGTTCGGTGAGCAGTTCTTC CSVDVAGAGFGEQFF
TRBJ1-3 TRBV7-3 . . TGTGCCAGCAGCCTAAACGGGGGGCTGTCTGGAAACACCATATGTTTT CASSLNGGLSGNTICF
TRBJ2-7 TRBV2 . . TGTGCCAGCAGTTGGGGAGTCCCCTACGAGCAGTACTTC CASSWGVPYEQYF
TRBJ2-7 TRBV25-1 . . TGTGCCAGCAGTGAAGACGGGGAGCAGTACTTC CASSEDGEQYF
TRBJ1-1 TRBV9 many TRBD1 TGTGCCAGCAGCGTCCGACAGGGAACTGAAGCTTTCTTT CASSVRQGTEAFF
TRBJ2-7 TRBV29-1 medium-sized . TGCAGCGGAATAGACAACTCCTACGAGCAGTACTTC CSGIDNSYEQYF
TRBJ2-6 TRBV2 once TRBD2 TGTGCCAGCAGTATAACGTCGGGGGGAGGCATGTCTGGGGCCAACGTCCTGACTTTC CASSITSGGGMSGANVLTF
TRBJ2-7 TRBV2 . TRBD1 TGTGCCAGCAGGGTACAGGGGATCTACGAGCAGTACTTC CASRVQGIYEQYF
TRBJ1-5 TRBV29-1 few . TGCAGCGTCGCGCTGGGAGCCAATACCAATCAGCCCCAGCATTTT CSVALGANTNQPQHF
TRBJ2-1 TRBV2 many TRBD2 TGTGCCAGCAGTTGGAGCGGGGGGGCCTCTAATGAGCAGTTCTTC CASSWSGGASNEQFF
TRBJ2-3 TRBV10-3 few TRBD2 TGTGCCATCGGCGCCGGGACTAGAACAGATACGCAGTATTTT CAIGAGTRTDTQYF
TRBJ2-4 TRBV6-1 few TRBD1 TGTGCCAGCAGTGTACAGGGGCCTCCCAAAAACATTCAGTACTTC CASSVQGPPKNIQYF
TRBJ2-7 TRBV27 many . TGTGCCAGCAGTTCAGGCGAGAGCTCCTACGAGCAGTACTTC CASSSGESSYEQYF
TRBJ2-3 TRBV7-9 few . TGTGCCAGCAGCTTAGGATTAGGAGATACGCAGTATTTT CASSLGLGDTQYF
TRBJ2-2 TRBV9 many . TGTGCCAGCAGCCTAGAGACCGGGGAGCTGTTTTTT CASSLETGELFF
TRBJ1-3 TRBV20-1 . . TGCAGTGCTAACGGGGCCGTCTCTGGAAACACCATATATTTT CSANGAVSGNTIYF
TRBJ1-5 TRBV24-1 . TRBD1 TGTGCCACCAGTGATGACAGGGGTGGTCAGCCCCAGCATTTT CATSDDRGGQPQHF
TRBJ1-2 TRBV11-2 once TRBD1 TGTGCCAGCAGCTCTGACAGGGGATACGGCTACACCTTC CASSSDRGYGYTF
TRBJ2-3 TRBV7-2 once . TGTGCCAGCAGCTTAACGGGGGCAGATACGCAGTATTTT CASSLTGADTQYF
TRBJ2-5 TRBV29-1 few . TGCAGCGTTGGGTCCAGGGGTCATGAGACCCAGTACTTC CSVGSRGHETQYF
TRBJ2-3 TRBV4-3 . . TGCGCCAGCAGCCGGGGGGCTGAGATAGATACGCAGTATTTC CASSRGAEIDTQYF
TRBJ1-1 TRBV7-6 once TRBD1 TGTGCCAGCAGCGGACAGGTGTACACTGAAGCTTTCTTT CASSGQVYTEAFF
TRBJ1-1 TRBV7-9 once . TGTGCCAGCAGCTTAGTGGGGGCCACTGAAGCTTTCTTT CASSLVGATEAFF